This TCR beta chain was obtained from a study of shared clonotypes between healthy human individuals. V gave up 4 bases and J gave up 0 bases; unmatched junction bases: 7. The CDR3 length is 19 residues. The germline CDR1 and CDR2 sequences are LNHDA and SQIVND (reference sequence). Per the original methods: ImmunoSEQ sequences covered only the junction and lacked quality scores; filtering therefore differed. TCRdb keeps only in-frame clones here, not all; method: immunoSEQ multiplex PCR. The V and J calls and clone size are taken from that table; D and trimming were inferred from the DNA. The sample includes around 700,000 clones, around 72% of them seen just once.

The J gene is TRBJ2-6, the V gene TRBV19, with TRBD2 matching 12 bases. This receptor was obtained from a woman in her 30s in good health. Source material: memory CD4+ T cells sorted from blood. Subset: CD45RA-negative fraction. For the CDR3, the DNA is TGTGCCAGTAGTACTCCAGGACTAGCGGGGTACTCTGGGGCCAACGTCCTGACTTTC. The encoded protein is CASSTPGLAGYSGANVLTF.